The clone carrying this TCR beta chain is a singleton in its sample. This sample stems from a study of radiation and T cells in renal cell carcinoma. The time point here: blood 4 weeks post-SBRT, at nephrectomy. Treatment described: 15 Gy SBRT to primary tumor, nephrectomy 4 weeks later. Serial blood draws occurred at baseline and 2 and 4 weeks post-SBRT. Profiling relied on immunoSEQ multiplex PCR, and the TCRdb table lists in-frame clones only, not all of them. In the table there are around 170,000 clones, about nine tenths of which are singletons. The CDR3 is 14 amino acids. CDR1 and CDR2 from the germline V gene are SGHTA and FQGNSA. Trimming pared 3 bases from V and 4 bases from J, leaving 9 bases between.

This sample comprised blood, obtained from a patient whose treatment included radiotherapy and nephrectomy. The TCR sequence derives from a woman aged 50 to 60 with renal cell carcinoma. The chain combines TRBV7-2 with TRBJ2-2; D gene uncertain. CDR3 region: CASSLVRSTGELFF. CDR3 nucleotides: TGTGCCAGCAGCTTGGTTCGTAGCACCGGGGAGCTGTTTTTT.